These 32 T cell receptor beta chains were sequenced from one sample in a study of T cell responses to AZD1222 COVID-19 vaccine. Method: immunoSEQ multiplex PCR; TCRdb's copy keeps in-frame clones and lacks some. The sample shows around 130,000 clones, around 90% of them seen only once. The sequencing here drew on peripheral blood, taken on day 0 of AZD1222 vaccination. These TCRs come from an adult in good health.

This clone was detected once. The chain combines TRBV5-1 with TRBJ2-7; D tentatively reads TRBD1 or TRBD2 (5 bases each). CDR1 and CDR2 from the germline V gene are SGHRS and YFSETQ. The CDR3 spans 16 residues. Trimming stripped 3 bases from V and 6 bases from J, with 22 bases between. The CDR3 loop reads CASSYLSGTLTGEQYF. As DNA, the CDR3 is TGCGCCAGCAGCTATTTGTCCGGGACCCTAACTGGCGAGCAGTACTTC.

The chain carries TRBV30 and TRBJ1-1; D is perhaps TRBD1 (6 bases). CDR1 and CDR2 (germline): GTSNPN, SVGIG (reference sequence). This CDR3 region has 14 residues. The V gene lost 2 bases and the J gene lost 0 bases, with 10 bases spanning the gap. CDR3 sequence (DNA): TGTGCCTGGAGTAGGGGGAGGGTGAACACTGAAGCTTTCTTT. It yields the protein CAWSRGRVNTEAFF.

This sequence joins TRBV29-1 and TRBJ2-1; 7 bases are a match to TRBD1. Germline-derived CDR1 and CDR2 are SQVTM and ANQGSEA. Trimming cost V 6 bases and J 9 bases; bases outside gene matches: 8. The CDR3 is 12 residues long. CDR3 residues: CSVRQGEGEQFF. CDR3 coding DNA: TGCAGCGTGAGACAGGGTGAAGGTGAGCAGTTCTTC.

This chain connects TRBV7-8 to TRBJ1-5; D unresolved. V was pared by 1 base and J by 0 bases, with 10 bases between. This CDR3 has 16 amino acids. The germline V gene has CDR1 SGHVS and CDR2 FQNEAQ. CDR3 residues: CASSLEQFHSNQPQHF. The CDR3 DNA sequence: TGTGCCAGCAGCTTAGAGCAGTTCCATAGCAATCAGCCCCAGCATTTT.

The chain links TRBV6-5 to TRBJ1-4; D uncertain. Germline loops: CDR1 MNHEY, CDR2 SVGAGI. Trimming stripped 8 bases from V and 4 bases from J, with 8 bases between. The CDR3 contains 12 residues. The CDR3 protein is CASQRNNEKLFF. CDR3 nucleotides: TGTGCCAGCCAACGGAATAATGAAAAACTGTTTTTT.

The rearrangement links TRBV12-3 or TRBV12-4 to TRBJ1-2, with 8 nucleotides matching TRBD1. CDR3 size: 13 residues. The trim removed 4 bases at V and 5 bases at J, leaving 3 bases unmatched. DNA of the CDR3: TGTGCCAGCAGTTCTAACAGGGGGTATGGCTACACCTTC. Protein sequence: CASSSNRGYGYTF.

The chain couples TRBV7-2 to TRBJ2-7; 8 nucleotides agree with TRBD1. The length of the CDR3 is 14 residues. Per the germline V gene, CDR1 is SGHTA and CDR2 is FQGNSA. Germline trimming cut 1 base from V and 5 bases from J; bases unmatched to any gene: 4. CDR3 bases: TGTGCCAGCAGCTTAGGACAGGGGACCCACGAGCAGTACTTC. Its protein product is CASSLGQGTHEQYF. The full variable domain, completed using reference TRBV7-2 and TRBJ2-7, is GAGVSQSPSNKVTEKGKDVELRCDPISGHTALYWYRQSLGQGLEFLIYFQGNSAPDKSGLPSDRFSAERTGGSVSTLTIQRTQQEDSAVYLCASSLGQGTHEQYFGPGTRLTVT.

The V call is TRBV7-6, the J call TRBJ1-2; 8 bases line up with TRBD1. Trimming at V came to 1 base and at J to 8 bases, leaving 12 bases not matched to a gene. The CDR3 contains 16 residues. Germline V gives CDR1 SGHVS, CDR2 FNYEAQ. CDR3 loop: CASSLVGAQGAGGYTF. The CDR3 DNA sequence: TGTGCCAGCAGCTTAGTAGGGGCGCAGGGGGCAGGAGGCTACACCTTC.

The chain combines TRBV19 with TRBJ2-5; no clear D. The CDR3 runs to 13 residues. Between the trimmed V and J ends, which lost 3 bases and 5 bases, there was a span of 10 bases. Germline-derived CDR1 and CDR2 are LNHDA and SQIVND (reference sequence). The CDR3 loop reads CASSIWDGETQYF. The CDR3 nucleotides are TGTGCCAGTAGTATCTGGGATGGGGAGACCCAGTACTTC.

The rearrangement links TRBV28 to TRBJ2-2, with a weak D call TRBD1 (5 bases). Germline CDR1 reads MDHEN; CDR2 reads SYDVKM. This CDR3 contains 16 residues. Trimming took 7 bases from V and 0 from J, leaving 15 bases between them. The chain's CDR3 is CASNLGAFTNTGELFF. DNA for the CDR3: TGTGCCAGCAACCTAGGGGCATTCACGAACACCGGGGAGCTGTTTTTT.

The chain couples TRBV15 to TRBJ1-6; the D gene is possibly TRBD1 (6 bases). This CDR3 has 16 amino acids. Germline V lookup: CDR1 LNHNV, CDR2 YYDKDF (reference sequence). The V end lost 1 base, the J end lost 4 bases, and 11 bases lay between the germline ends. The chain's CDR3 is CATSRGAGEYNSPLHF. The DNA of the CDR3 is TGTGCCACCAGCAGAGGTGCAGGGGAATATAATTCACCCCTCCACTTT.

CDR3 coding DNA: TGTGCCAGCAGCTCCACCGGACAGGACACTGAAGCTTTCTTT. It is translated as CASSSTGQDTEAFF. This chain connects TRBV5-4 to TRBJ1-1, with 7 bases that match TRBD1. V was clipped by 3 bases and J by 3 bases; unmatched bases: 5. Per germline, CDR1 SGHNT and CDR2 YYREEE (reference sequence). The CDR3 length is 14 residues. Looking up the rest from reference TRBV5-4 and TRBJ1-1 gives the full variable domain: ETGVTQSPTHLIKTRGQQVTLRCSSQSGHNTVSWYQQALGQGPQFIFQYYREEENGRGNFPPRFSGLQFPNYSSELNVNALELDDSALYLCASSSTGQDTEAFFGQGTRLTVV.

This clone was picked up one time. The chain combines TRBV7-9 with TRBJ2-4; no firm D call. The CDR3 runs 15 residues. The V end was cut by 2 bases, the J end by 0 bases, with 8 bases between. Germline CDR1 reads SEHNR; CDR2 reads FQNEAQ (reference sequence). CDR3 loop: CASSLLGLAKNIQYF. CDR3 nucleotides: TGTGCCAGCAGCTTATTGGGTCTAGCCAAAAACATTCAGTACTTC.

The V gene is TRBV7-2, the J gene TRBJ1-5; no reliable D call. Germline CDR1 SGHTA, CDR2 FQGNSA. Trimming cost V 8 bases and J 2 bases, with 13 bases left between them. This CDR3 has 14 amino acids. In DNA, the CDR3 is TGTGCCAGCCACGACATCCACGGCAATCAGCCCCAGCATTTT. It codes for CASHDIHGNQPQHF.

The CDR3 sequence: CASSQVDSTNYGYTF. In DNA form, the CDR3 reads TGTGCCAGCAGCCAAGTGGACAGTACTAACTATGGCTACACCTTC. The chain combines TRBV4-2 with TRBJ1-2; a weak D match, TRBD1 (6 bases). Germline CDR1 is LGHNA and CDR2 is YNFKEQ. Trimming took off 1 base at V and 0 bases at J, with 9 bases between the two ends. The CDR3 covers 15 residues.

V is TRBV2 and J is TRBJ2-7; D may be TRBD1 or TRBD2 (6 bases each). Trimming removed 4 bases from V and 4 bases from J, with 17 bases in between. In germline, CDR1 is SNHLY, CDR2 FYNNEI. This CDR3 has 15 residues. The chain's CDR3 is CASSVGGVKKYEQYF. In DNA form, the CDR3 reads TGTGCCAGCAGTGTGGGGGGCGTCAAGAAGTACGAGCAGTACTTC.

The chain combines TRBV5-4 with TRBJ2-2; no clear D. V lost 0 bases to trimming and J lost 3 bases, with 6 bases between them. The CDR3 runs to 14 residues. CDR1 is SGHNT and CDR2 is YYREEE in the germline V gene (reference sequence). CDR3 nucleotide sequence: TGTGCCAGCAGCTTGGGATGGGACACCGGGGAGCTGTTTTTT. It translates to CASSLGWDTGELFF.

The chain employs TRBV7-8 and TRBJ1-1; D is unresolved. Trimming pared 1 base from V and 10 bases from J, leaving 10 bases between. The CDR3 is 12 amino acids. Germline loops: CDR1 SGHVS, CDR2 FQNEAQ. CDR3 region: CASSLVSGGAFF. The CDR3 DNA is TGTGCCAGCAGCTTAGTTTCAGGAGGAGCTTTCTTT.

The J gene is TRBJ1-5, the V gene TRBV19; D gene ambiguous. V dropped 11 bases and J dropped 5 bases, with 16 bases sitting between them. This CDR3 comprises 13 residues. Germline V gives CDR1 LNHDA, CDR2 SQIVND (reference sequence). This CDR3 reads CASRRERDQPQHF. In nucleotides, the CDR3 is TGTGCCTCTCGGCGGGAAAGGGATCAGCCCCAGCATTTT.

In its sample, this clone was seen once. This chain joins TRBV2 and TRBJ2-4; D call uncertain. The germline V gene encodes CDR1 SNHLY and CDR2 FYNNEI. The V end lost 8 bases, the J end lost 0 bases, and 11 bases lay between the germline ends. This CDR3 is 14 amino acids long. This chain's CDR3 is CASEASLAKNIQYF. The CDR3 region has the DNA TGTGCCAGCGAGGCCTCCTTAGCCAAAAACATTCAGTACTTC.

This rearrangement joins TRBV5-6 to TRBJ1-5; D possibly corresponds to TRBD1 (5 bases). Trimming pared 3 bases from V and 2 bases from J, leaving 12 bases between. This CDR3 region has 15 residues. In germline, CDR1 is SGHDT, CDR2 YYEEEE. This CDR3 is CASSYGGGRNQPQHF. CDR3 in DNA: TGTGCCAGCAGCTACGGGGGTGGCCGCAATCAGCCCCAGCATTTT. The full variable domain, its missing parts supplied by reference TRBV5-6 and TRBJ1-5, is DAGVTQSPTHLIKTRGQQVTLRCSPKSGHDTVSWYQQALGQGPQFIFQYYEEEERQRGNFPDRFSGHQFPNYSSELNVNALLLGDSALYLCASSYGGGRNQPQHFGDGTRLSIL.

The rearrangement links TRBV13 to TRBJ1-2, with 8 positions matching TRBD1. CDR3 length: 14 residues. V trimming: 5 bases; J trimming: 6 bases; junction bases outside the gene matches: 8. The germline V gene encodes CDR1 PRHDT and CDR2 FYEKMQ (reference sequence). The CDR3 loop is CASSPLDRVNGYTF. CDR3 coding DNA: TGTGCCAGCAGCCCGTTGGACAGGGTGAATGGCTACACCTTC.

This clone was seen a few times. This chain joins TRBV6-5 and TRBJ1-2; no definite D call. Trimming removed 6 bases at V and 0 bases at J, with 11 bases between. The CDR3 is 14 residues long. Germline V gene data show CDR1 as MNHEY and CDR2 as SVGAGI. The CDR3 protein is CASSRVGTNYGYTF. Written as DNA, the CDR3 is TGTGCCAGCAGCCGTGTCGGAACTAACTATGGCTACACCTTC.

The rearrangement joins TRBV7-8 to TRBJ1-1; 10 bases are shared with TRBD1. The ends lost 3 bases at V and 6 bases at J; junction bases unmatched: 4. The CDR3 loop spans 14 amino acids. Germline V gene data show CDR1 as SGHVS and CDR2 as FQNEAQ. CDR3 DNA: TGTGCCAGCAGCTTTGACAGGGGGCTAGCTGAAGCTTTCTTT. This encodes CASSFDRGLAEAFF.

CDR3 sequence: CASSLGRGSSGNTIYF. In DNA form, the CDR3 reads TGTGCCAGCAGCTTAGGTCGGGGTTCCTCTGGAAACACCATATATTTT. The chain joins TRBV7-2 to TRBJ1-3, with D unclear. The CDR3 is 16 residues long. CDR1 and CDR2 (germline): SGHTA, FQGNSA. V gave up 1 base and J gave up 0 bases, with 10 bases separating them.

The sample holds one count of this clone. This chain joins TRBV3-1 (or the pseudogene TRBV3-2) and TRBJ1-2, with unresolved D. Germline CDR1 reads LGHDT; CDR2 reads YNNKEL (reference sequence). The CDR3 length is 16 residues. V gave up 3 bases and J gave up 7 bases, with 21 bases separating them. The DNA of the CDR3 is TGTGCCAGCAGCCAGCTCGGCTTCGACGAGGAAGGTGGCTACACCTTC. It is translated as CASSQLGFDEEGGYTF.

This chain connects TRBV18 to TRBJ1-2, with D unresolved. In germline, CDR1 is KGHSH, CDR2 LQKENI. The CDR3 consists of 14 residues. Trimming stripped 0 bases from V and 4 bases from J, with 9 bases between. This CDR3 reads CASSPPNRGYGYTF. CDR3 in DNA: TGTGCCAGCTCACCACCGAACCGGGGCTATGGCTACACCTTC.

CDR3 sequence reads: CASSESSGGAAETQYF. The CDR3 DNA follows: TGTGCCAGCAGCGAGTCTAGCGGGGGGGCCGCCGAGACCCAGTACTTC. This rearrangement joins TRBV9 to TRBJ2-5, with 12 nucleotides matching TRBD2. The CDR3 contains 16 residues. With 3 bases clipped from V and 5 bases from J, the junction kept 8 bases outside the gene matches. Germline CDR1 reads SGDLS; CDR2 reads YYNGEE.

The chain couples TRBV24-1 to TRBJ1-5; TRBD1 matches at 8 bases. J was trimmed by 3 bases and V by 6 bases; bases with no gene match: 6. The germline gives CDR1 KGHDR, CDR2 SFDVKD. The CDR3 spans 15 residues. The CDR3 spells CATSPTQGVNQPQHF. The CDR3 DNA sequence: TGTGCCACCAGTCCAACACAGGGGGTCAATCAGCCCCAGCATTTT.

This sequence joins TRBV28 and TRBJ1-5; perhaps TRBD1 as D (5 bases). The CDR3 has 14 amino acids. V gave up 6 bases and J gave up 6 bases, with 15 bases separating them. Germline CDR1 reads MDHEN; CDR2 reads SYDVKM. The CDR3 sequence: CASRAGGRGQPQHF. In nucleotides, the CDR3 is TGTGCCAGCAGAGCCGGGGGACGGGGTCAGCCCCAGCATTTT.

The genes are TRBV4-1 and TRBJ2-2, with TRBD1 matching over 8 bases. Per germline, CDR1 MGHRA and CDR2 YSYEKL. The CDR3 is made up of 18 amino acids. J was trimmed by 0 bases and V by 0 bases; bases with no gene match: 6. The CDR3 reads CASSQDRQGYSNTGELFF. The CDR3 coding sequence is TGCGCCAGCAGCCAAGATAGACAGGGGTATTCGAACACCGGGGAGCTGTTTTTT.

The chain is built from TRBV11-2 and TRBJ2-5, with 9 bases aligning to TRBD2. From germline, CDR1 is SGHAT and CDR2 FQNNGV. With 5 bases clipped from V and 3 bases from J, the junction kept 4 bases outside the gene matches. The CDR3 runs 14 residues. For the CDR3, the DNA is TGTGCCAGCAGCCCGCGGGGGGGTAAAGAGACCCAGTACTTC. Residues: CASSPRGGKETQYF. Supplemented by reference TRBV11-2 and TRBJ2-5, the full variable domain reads EAGVAQSPRYKIIEKRQSVAFWCNPISGHATLYWYQQILGQGPKLLIQFQNNGVVDDSQLPKDRFSAERLKGVDSTLKIQPAKLEDSAVYLCASSPRGGKETQYFGPGTRLLVL.